Reported below is one T cell receptor (beta chain). The sample comes from a study of technical replicates of blood from several donors. Trimming removed 6 bases from V and 4 bases from J, with 10 bases in between. The CDR3 sequence is 12 residues long. Germline assignment: CDR1 MNHEY and CDR2 SVGAGI. Assay: immunoSEQ multiplex PCR; the TCRdb copy retains only in-frame clones and omits some. Of under 85,000 clones listed, about 93% are singletons. This chain connects TRBV6-5 to TRBJ2-7; tentative D call: TRBD1 (5 bases). The sequence derives from a human donor in good health. The sample comprised T cells isolated from PBMCs. The CDR3 nucleotides read TGTGCCAGCAGCCCGCAGGGATACGAGCAGTACTTC. Protein product: CASSPQGYEQYF.